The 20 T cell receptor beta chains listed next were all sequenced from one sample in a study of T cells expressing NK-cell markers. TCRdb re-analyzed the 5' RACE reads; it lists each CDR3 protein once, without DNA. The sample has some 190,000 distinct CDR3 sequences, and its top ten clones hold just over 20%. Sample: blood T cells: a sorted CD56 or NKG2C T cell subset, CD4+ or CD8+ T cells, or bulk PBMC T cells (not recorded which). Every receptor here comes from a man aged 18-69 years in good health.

CDR3 sequence: CASSSQDPGLAQSTDTQYF. This sequence joins TRBV27 and TRBJ2-3; lacking DNA, the TRBD2 call made by TCRdb goes unchecked. Germline V gene lookup returns CDR1 MNHEY and CDR2 SMNVEV (reference sequence). This CDR3 has 19 residues.

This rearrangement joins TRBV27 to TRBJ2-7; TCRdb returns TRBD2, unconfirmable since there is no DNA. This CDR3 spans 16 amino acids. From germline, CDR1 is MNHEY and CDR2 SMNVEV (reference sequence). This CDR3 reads CASSPRENTNSYEQYF.

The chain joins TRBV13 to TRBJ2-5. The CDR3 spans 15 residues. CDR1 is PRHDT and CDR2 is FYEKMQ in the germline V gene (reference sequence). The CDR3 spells CASSLFLDSQETQYF.

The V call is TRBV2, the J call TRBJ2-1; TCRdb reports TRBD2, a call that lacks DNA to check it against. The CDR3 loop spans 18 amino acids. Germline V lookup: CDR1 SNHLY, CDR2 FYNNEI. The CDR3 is CASSEAPSLAGAYNEQFF.

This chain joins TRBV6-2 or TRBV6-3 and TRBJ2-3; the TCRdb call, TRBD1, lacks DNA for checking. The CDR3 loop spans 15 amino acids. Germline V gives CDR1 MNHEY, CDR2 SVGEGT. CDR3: CASSYSHRGADTQYF.

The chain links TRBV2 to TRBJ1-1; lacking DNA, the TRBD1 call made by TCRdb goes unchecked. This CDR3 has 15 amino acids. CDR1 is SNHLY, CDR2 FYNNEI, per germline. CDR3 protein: CASSDQTGFGTEAFF.

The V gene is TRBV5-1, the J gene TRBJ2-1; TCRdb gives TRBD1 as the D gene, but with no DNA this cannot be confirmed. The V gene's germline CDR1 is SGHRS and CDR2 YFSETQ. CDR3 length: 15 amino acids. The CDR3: CASSLRTGTIHEQFF.

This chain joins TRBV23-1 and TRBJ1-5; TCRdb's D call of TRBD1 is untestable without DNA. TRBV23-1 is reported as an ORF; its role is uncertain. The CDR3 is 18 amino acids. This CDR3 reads CASSQSLKKAARNQPQHF.

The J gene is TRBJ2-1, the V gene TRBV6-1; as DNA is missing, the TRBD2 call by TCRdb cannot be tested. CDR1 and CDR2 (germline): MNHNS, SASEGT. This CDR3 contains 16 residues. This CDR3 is CASGASASGGGNEQFF.

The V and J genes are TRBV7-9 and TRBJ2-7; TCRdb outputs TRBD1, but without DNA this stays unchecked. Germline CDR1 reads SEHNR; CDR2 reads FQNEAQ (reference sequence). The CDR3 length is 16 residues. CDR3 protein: CASSRYLGPGVNEQYF.

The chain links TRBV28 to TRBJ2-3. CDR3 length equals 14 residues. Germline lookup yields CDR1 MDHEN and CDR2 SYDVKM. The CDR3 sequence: CASSLQIRTDTQYF.

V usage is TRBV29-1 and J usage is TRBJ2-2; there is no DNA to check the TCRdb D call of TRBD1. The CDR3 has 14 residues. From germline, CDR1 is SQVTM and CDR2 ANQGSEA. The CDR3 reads CSVAGGPGTGELFF.

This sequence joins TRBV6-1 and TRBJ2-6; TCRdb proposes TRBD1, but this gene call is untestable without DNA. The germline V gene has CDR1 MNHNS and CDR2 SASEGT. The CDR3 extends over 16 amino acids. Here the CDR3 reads CASTAEGVAGANVLTF.

The CDR3 spells CASSESSGAKPDTQYF. The genes are TRBV2 and TRBJ2-3. Germline V gene sequence: CDR1 SNHLY, CDR2 FYNNEI. The CDR3 extends over 16 amino acids.

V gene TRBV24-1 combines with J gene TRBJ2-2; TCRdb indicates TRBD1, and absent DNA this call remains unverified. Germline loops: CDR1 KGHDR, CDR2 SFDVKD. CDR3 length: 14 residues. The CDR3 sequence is CATSGAPGTGELFF.

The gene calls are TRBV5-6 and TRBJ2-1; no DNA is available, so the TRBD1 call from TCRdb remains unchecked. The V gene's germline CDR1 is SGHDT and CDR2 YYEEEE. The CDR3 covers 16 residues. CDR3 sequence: CASSLGTGSSYNEQFF.

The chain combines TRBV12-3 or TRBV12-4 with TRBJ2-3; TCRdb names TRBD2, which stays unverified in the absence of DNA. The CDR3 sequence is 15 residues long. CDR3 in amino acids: CASSNPRHDTDTQYF.

CDR3 region: CSVELVGFEQYF. The rearrangement uses TRBV29-1 and TRBJ2-7. Germline V gene sequence: CDR1 SQVTM, CDR2 ANQGSEA. The CDR3 covers 12 residues.

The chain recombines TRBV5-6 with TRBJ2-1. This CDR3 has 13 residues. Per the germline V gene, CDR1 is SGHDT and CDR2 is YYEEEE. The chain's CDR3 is CASTLGPYNEQFF.

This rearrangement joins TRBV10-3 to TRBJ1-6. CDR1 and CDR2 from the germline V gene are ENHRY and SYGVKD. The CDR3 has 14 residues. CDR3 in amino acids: CAISESPRNSPLHF.